Below are 3 T cell receptor beta chains sequenced from a single sample in a study of shared clonotypes between healthy human individuals. Assay used: immunoSEQ multiplex PCR; TCRdb lists only in-frame clones, some missing. The sample consists of about 1.1 million clones, roughly 80% of them appearing once. Input material: memory CD4+ T cells from PBMCs. Specified subset: CD45RA-negative fraction. These receptors originate from a man between 18 and 35 years old in good health. Some clones in this sample may be carry-over from other donors' samples.

As concerns this clone: This likely reflects a read error, since a far larger clone is one base away. The gene calls are TRBV11-1 and TRBJ2-2, with D possibly matching TRBD2 (5 bases). The V gene's germline CDR1 is SGHAT and CDR2 FQDESV (reference sequence). The CDR3 length is 15 residues. The CDR3 reads CARLRPPVRAGKLFF. The CDR3 DNA is TGTGCCAGACTTCGTCCTCCGGTTCGCGCCGGGAAGCTGTTTTTT.

Note on this clone: The same CDR3 arises from other DNA sequences in this sample as well. CDR3: CASSPGPTGNTIYF. The CDR3 DNA is TGTGCCAGCAGCCCTGGTCCTACTGGAAACACCATATATTTT. This chain links TRBV11-2 with TRBJ1-3, with D unresolved. Between the trimmed V and J ends, which lost 5 bases and 2 bases, there was a span of 10 bases. Germline CDR1 reads SGHAT; CDR2 reads FQNNGV. The CDR3 has 14 residues.

The J gene is TRBJ2-3, the V gene TRBV5-6, with unresolved D. Germline values: CDR1 SGHDT, CDR2 YYEEEE. Between the trimmed V and J ends, which lost 1 base and 2 bases, there was a span of 8 bases. The length of the CDR3 is 14 residues. CDR3 coding DNA: TGTGCCAGCAGCTTGATTGGACCCACAGATACGCAGTATTTT. Amino acids: CASSLIGPTDTQYF.